These 18 T cell receptor beta chains originate from one sample sequenced in a study of shared clonotypes between healthy human individuals. TCRdb's table, derived via immunoSEQ multiplex PCR, lists solely in-frame clones and lacks some. The data contain some 350,000 clones, roughly 70% of them seen just once; the ten biggest clones take up about 9.3%. Sequences were obtained from memory CD4+ T cells sorted from blood. Subset specified: CD45RA-negative fraction. The receptors stem from a man aged 30 to 45 in good health.

CDR3 amino acids: CASSWASRVYEQYF. The CDR3 nucleotides read TGTGCCAGCAGCTGGGCTAGCCGAGTCTACGAGCAGTACTTC. The rearrangement joins TRBV11-2 to TRBJ2-7; D is perhaps TRBD2 (5 bases). The germline V gene encodes CDR1 SGHAT and CDR2 FQNNGV. The CDR3 spans 14 residues. Trimming took 4 bases from V and 3 from J, leaving 13 bases between them.

Of note for this clone: Other DNA sequences of this sample code for an identical CDR3. This sequence joins TRBV14 and TRBJ2-2; 9 bases match TRBD2. CDR3 length equals 16 residues. V was clipped by 4 bases and J by 1 base; unmatched bases: 4. Germline values: CDR1 SGHDN, CDR2 FVKESK. The CDR3 region is CASSPRLAVNTGELFF. For the CDR3, the DNA is TGTGCCAGCAGCCCACGACTAGCGGTGAACACCGGGGAGCTGTTTTTT.

The rearrangement uses TRBV7-2 and TRBJ2-2, with D uncertain. The CDR3 length is 13 residues. V dropped 1 base and J dropped 4 bases, with 4 bases sitting between them. Per germline, CDR1 SGHTA and CDR2 FQGNSA. Here the CDR3 reads CASSLEPTGELFF. In DNA, the CDR3 is TGTGCCAGCAGCTTAGAACCCACCGGGGAGCTGTTTTTT. Looking up the rest from reference TRBV7-2 and TRBJ2-2 gives the full variable domain: GAGVSQSPSNKVTEKGKDVELRCDPISGHTALYWYRQSLGQGLEFLIYFQGNSAPDKSGLPSDRFSAERTGGSVSTLTIQRTQQEDSAVYLCASSLEPTGELFFGEGSRLTVL.

The V and J genes are TRBV28 and TRBJ2-1; D might be TRBD1 or TRBD2, each matching 5 bases. There are 17 residues in the CDR3. The V gene's germline CDR1 is MDHEN and CDR2 SYDVKM. V was cut by 6 bases and J by 6 bases, with 24 bases left in between. CDR3 sequence: CASSPPISGTITNEQFF. CDR3 nucleotides: TGTGCCAGCAGCCCACCCATTTCCGGGACGATTACCAATGAGCAGTTCTTC.

This chain connects TRBV19 to TRBJ1-1, with 10 bases aligning to TRBD1. V was clipped by 7 bases and J by 0 bases; unmatched bases: 5. Germline V gene data show CDR1 as LNHDA and CDR2 as SQIVND (reference sequence). The CDR3 has 15 residues. The DNA of the CDR3 is TGTGCCAGTAAGGGACAGGGGTTCATGAACACTGAAGCTTTCTTT. Translation gives CASKGQGFMNTEAFF. Drawing the rest from reference TRBV19 and TRBJ1-1, the complete variable domain is DGGITQSPKYLFRKEGQNVTLSCEQNLNHDAMYWYRQDPGQGLRLIYYSQIVNDFQKGDIAEGYSVSREKKESFPLTVTSAQKNPTAFYLCASKGQGFMNTEAFFGQGTRLTVV.

The gene calls are TRBV14 and TRBJ1-2; tentative D call: TRBD1 (5 bases). The CDR3 is made up of 14 amino acids. Germline CDR1 and CDR2: SGHDN and FVKESK. The germline V and J ends were trimmed by 6 bases and 14 bases, with 25 bases remaining between them. The CDR3 coding sequence is TGTGCCAGCAGTCCAAGTCTGTGGGGGGACTTTATGACCTTC. Translating gives CASSPSLWGDFMTF.

This clone was seen a few times. The chain uses TRBV5-1 and TRBJ1-2; possible D gene TRBD1, 5 bases. V gave up 4 bases and J gave up 6 bases, with 13 bases separating them. CDR3 length: 13 residues. Germline-derived CDR1 and CDR2 are SGHRS and YFSETQ. Written as DNA, the CDR3 is TGCGCCAGCAGCCCGGAGGGGCAGGATGGCTACACCTTC. This encodes CASSPEGQDGYTF.

Note on this clone: This same CDR3 is encoded by further DNA sequences in the sample. V usage is TRBV6-6 and J usage is TRBJ2-2; D is tentatively TRBD1 or TRBD2 (5 bases each). The V gene's germline CDR1 is MNHNY and CDR2 SVGAGI (reference sequence). The CDR3 extends over 15 amino acids. Trimming took 0 bases from V and 2 from J, leaving 7 bases between them. The CDR3 loop is CASSYSGANTGELFF. The CDR3 nucleotides read TGTGCCAGCAGTTACTCCGGGGCCAACACCGGGGAGCTGTTTTTT.

This chain uses TRBV18 with TRBJ1-1; D is undetermined. The V and J ends lost 5 bases and 4 bases respectively, with 20 bases between them. CDR1 and CDR2 from the germline V gene are KGHSH and LQKENI. CDR3 length: 16 amino acids. The DNA for the CDR3 is TGTGCCAGCTCAAAAACCGTTGTTCCGAGAGTCACTGAAGCTTTCTTT. Translating it yields CASSKTVVPRVTEAFF.

This clone was picked up a small number of times. One junction end disagrees with the germline gene, perhaps due to a read error. The chain combines TRBV6-5 with TRBJ1-2; 9 bases line up with TRBD1. The germline CDR1 and CDR2 sequences are MNHEY and SVGAGI. The CDR3 is 13 amino acids. The CDR3 loop is CASTYRGLYGYTF. As DNA, the CDR3 is TGTGCCAGCACTTACAGGGGGCTTTATGGCTACACCTTC.

The CDR3 nucleotides are TGCGCCAGCAGCTATACTCTAGCGAGCAGCAATGAGCAGTTCTTC. It specifies CASSYTLASSNEQFF. V and J are TRBV5-1 and TRBJ2-1, with D perhaps TRBD2 (6 bases). Germline CDR1 and CDR2: SGHRS and YFSETQ. V dropped 3 bases and J dropped 6 bases, with 16 bases sitting between them. The CDR3 length is 15 residues.

J is TRBJ2-2 and V is TRBV27; 10 bases agree with TRBD2. Trimming took 5 bases from V and 1 from J; bases not matched to a gene: 7. This CDR3 comprises 17 residues. Germline V CDR1 and CDR2: MNHEY, SMNVEV (reference sequence). As DNA, the CDR3 is TGTGCCAGCAGTCCGCTAGGGACTAGCGAGAACACCGGGGAGCTGTTTTTT. It encodes CASSPLGTSENTGELFF.

The rearrangement uses TRBV6-5 and TRBJ1-1; unclear D gene. With 2 bases removed from V and 0 bases from J, the gap between germline ends came to 10 bases. From germline, CDR1 is MNHEY and CDR2 SVGAGI. This CDR3 region has 15 residues. This CDR3 reads CASSYVGGLNTEAFF. Here the CDR3 DNA reads TGTGCCAGCAGTTACGTGGGAGGGCTGAACACTGAAGCTTTCTTT.

The V gene is TRBV11-2, the J gene TRBJ2-1, with 11 bases that match TRBD2. After removal of 2 bases from V and 6 bases from J, the junction contained 6 bases not matched to a gene. The CDR3 covers 16 residues. Germline assignment: CDR1 SGHAT and CDR2 FQNNGV. The CDR3: CASSLLALAGGNEQFF. CDR3 sequence (DNA): TGTGCCAGCAGCTTACTGGCGCTAGCGGGAGGCAATGAGCAGTTCTTC.

The V and J genes are TRBV14 and TRBJ2-3; D call uncertain. Germline V CDR1 and CDR2: SGHDN, FVKESK. The V end lost 1 base, the J end lost 4 bases, and 6 bases lay between the germline ends. The CDR3 extends over 13 amino acids. CDR3: CASSQGASDTQYF. The CDR3 nucleotides are TGTGCCAGCAGCCAAGGGGCTTCAGATACGCAGTATTTT.

This clone appeared a single time. The chain employs TRBV5-1 and TRBJ2-1, with 9 bases that match TRBD2. The V gene's germline CDR1 is SGHRS and CDR2 YFSETQ. V trimming: 6 bases; J trimming: 8 bases; junction bases outside the gene matches: 12. This CDR3 has 15 residues. The CDR3 sequence is CASIPEAGGLYEQFF. The CDR3, as DNA: TGCGCCAGCATCCCCGAGGCGGGAGGGCTCTATGAGCAGTTCTTC.

This clone was found many times. The chain recombines TRBV14 with TRBJ1-3; D remains ambiguous. The CDR3 runs 16 residues. Trimming removed 0 bases at V and 0 bases at J, with 9 bases between. Germline V CDR1 and CDR2: SGHDN, FVKESK. CDR3 coding DNA: TGTGCCAGCAGCCAAGATCGGGTTTTCTCTGGAAACACCATATATTTT. Translation: CASSQDRVFSGNTIYF.

This clone was observed a single time. The junction differs from germline at one of its ends, possibly a read error. This CDR3 is also generated by other DNA sequences in the sample. This chain joins TRBV2 and TRBJ2-3; D is undetermined. The germline gives CDR1 SNHLY, CDR2 FYNNEI. The CDR3 extends over 16 amino acids. Here the CDR3 DNA reads TGTGCTAGCAGTGCCCTGGGTTCAAGACCCACAGATACGCAGTATTTT. As protein: CASSALGSRPTDTQYF.